This T cell receptor (beta chain) emerged from a study of T cells in Graves' hyperthyroidism and ophthalmopathy. Overall study findings and caveats: Model predictions of ophthalmopathy came a median about 6.3 months before onset. A model of 13 V-J features distinguished ophthalmopathy from stable hyperthyroidism.

This clonotype appeared many times. Its antigen remains unidentified. RNA transcripts yielded amplified TCR beta CDR3 regions. RT-PCR in the first round (using the HTBI primer set) targeted the TCR CDR3. Via MiXCR, TCRdb re-called the multiplex PCR reads, giving one row per CDR3 protein. The sample gives about 290,000 distinct CDR3 sequences, about 15% of which show up once; around a third is in the top ten. The germline CDR1 and CDR2 sequences are MNHNS and SASEGT. CDR3 length: 17 amino acids. V lost 8 bases and J 4 bases, leaving 27 bases between the germline ends. The rearrangement links TRBV6-1 to TRBJ2-7; maybe TRBD1 (6 bases). The sample comprised blood. This receptor was taken from a man aged 25 to 40 with Graves' hyperthyroidism. For the CDR3, the DNA is TGTGCCAGCTTGGGCCGGGGACACGCTCTCGGAGAGTACGAGCAGTACTTC. Translating it yields CASLGRGHALGEYEQYF.